These 21 T cell receptor beta chains originate from one sample sequenced in a study of T cells after yellow fever vaccination. TCRdb processed the 5' RACE reads anew with MiXCR; each CDR3 protein has one entry. The table shows around 250,000 distinct CDR3 sequences, with 6.9% occurring only once. Sequenced here: CD4+ T cells sorted from PBMCs, sampled 15 days after the yellow fever booster vaccination. Receptors originate from a man in his thirties or forties who received the YFV17D yellow fever vaccine.

In its sample, this clonotype was seen a few times. The rearrangement joins TRBV5-1 to TRBJ2-1; 8 positions agree with TRBD2. J lost 2 bases, V lost 0 bases, and 1 base had no gene match. This CDR3 comprises 15 residues. CDR1 and CDR2 (germline): SGHRS, YFSETQ. The CDR3 bases are TGCGCCAGCAGCTTGGGTAGCGGGGCCTACAATGAGCAGTTCTTC. It codes for CASSLGSGAYNEQFF.

This clonotype was observed many times. This chain connects TRBV20-1 to TRBJ2-3; 10 positions agree with TRBD2. Germline loops: CDR1 DFQATT, CDR2 SNEGSKA (reference sequence). The CDR3 is 16 residues long. Unmatched junction bases numbered 8, after V lost 5 bases and J lost 0 bases. CDR3 region: CSAGGLATSSTDTQYF. The CDR3 DNA sequence: TGCAGTGCTGGGGGACTAGCGACGTCTAGCACAGATACGCAGTATTTT.

This clonotype was observed at least ten times. The rearrangement links TRBV29-1 to TRBJ2-2, with 7 bases that match TRBD1. The trim removed 4 bases at V and 1 base at J, leaving 6 bases unmatched. Germline assignment: CDR1 SQVTM and CDR2 ANQGSEA. The CDR3 loop spans 15 amino acids. DNA for the CDR3: TGCAGCGTTGGGCTGACAGGGCGGAACACCGGGGAGCTGTTTTTT. As protein: CSVGLTGRNTGELFF.

This clonotype was seen a few times. CDR3 coding DNA: TGTGCCAGCAGACTTCAGGGGTCCACGAACACTGAAGCTTTCTTT. The encoded protein is CASRLQGSTNTEAFF. This chain uses TRBV2 with TRBJ1-1; D possibly corresponds to TRBD1 (6 bases). Deletions cut 6 bases from V and 1 base from J, with 15 bases between. There are 15 residues in the CDR3. The germline V gene encodes CDR1 SNHLY and CDR2 FYNNEI.

The V and J genes are TRBV10-3 and TRBJ2-3; D is undetermined. Germline V gene sequence: CDR1 ENHRY, CDR2 SYGVKD. This CDR3 contains 14 residues. V shed 2 bases and J shed 2 bases, with 8 bases lying between them. This chain's CDR3 is CAISEPDVTDTQYF. CDR3 bases: TGTGCCATCAGTGAGCCGGACGTCACAGATACGCAGTATTTT.

This clonotype was detected ten times or more. The chain has TRBV5-1 and TRBJ2-1; TRBD2 might be the D (7 bases). This CDR3 has 15 residues. V lost 4 bases and J 7 bases, leaving 18 bases between the germline ends. Germline CDR1 is SGHRS and CDR2 is YFSETQ. This CDR3 reads CASSIGGRAWNEQFF. In DNA form, the CDR3 reads TGCGCCAGCAGCATAGGGGGGAGGGCCTGGAATGAGCAGTTCTTC. Using reference TRBV5-1 and TRBJ2-1 for the parts outside the CDR3, the full variable domain is KAGVTQTPRYLIKTRGQQVTLSCSPISGHRSVSWYQQTPGQGLQFLFEYFSETQRNKGNFPGRFSGRQFSNSRSEMNVSTLELGDSALYLCASSIGGRAWNEQFFGPGTRLTVL.

This clonotype came up a few times. The genes are TRBV3-1 and TRBJ2-1, with 12 positions matching TRBD2. The CDR3 contains 15 residues. V lost 3 bases and J lost 11; bases outside the gene matches: 8. Germline lookup yields CDR1 LGHDT and CDR2 YNNKEL (reference sequence). As DNA, the CDR3 is TGTGCCAGCAGCCAGCTAGCGGGAGGGCCCTATCAGCAGTTCTTC. Its translation is CASSQLAGGPYQQFF.

The chain couples TRBV12-3 or TRBV12-4 to TRBJ1-5, with D unclear. V was pared by 1 base and J by 5 bases, with 9 bases between. This CDR3 has 14 amino acids. CDR3 sequence: CASSLGWAHQPQHF. CDR3 DNA sequence: TGTGCCAGCAGTTTAGGGTGGGCCCATCAGCCCCAGCATTTT.

This clonotype has only a few counts. The chain is built from TRBV5-8 and TRBJ2-7; 9 nucleotides line up with TRBD1. CDR3 size: 15 residues. The V gene end was trimmed by 4 bases and the J gene end by 5 bases; junction bases not matched to a gene: 10. Per the germline V gene, CDR1 is SGHTS and CDR2 is YDEGEE. This CDR3 reads CASSLGTGTTDEQYF. The CDR3 DNA sequence: TGTGCCAGCAGCCTAGGGACAGGGACTACGGACGAGCAGTACTTC.

The chain couples TRBV7-2 to TRBJ2-5, with D hard to call. The CDR3 spans 14 residues. V dropped 5 bases and J dropped 0 bases, with 10 bases sitting between them. In germline, CDR1 is SGHTA, CDR2 FQGNSA. Here the CDR3 DNA reads TGTGCCAGCAGCACCACTATCTACCAAGAGACCCAGTACTTC. It yields the protein CASSTTIYQETQYF.

This clonotype turned up a few times. The V gene is TRBV11-2, the J gene TRBJ2-2, with D unresolved. This CDR3 contains 14 residues. Deletions cut 1 base from V and 6 bases from J, with 9 bases between. The germline CDR1 and CDR2 sequences are SGHAT and FQNNGV. For the CDR3, the DNA is TGTGCCAGCAGCTTAGGTGTCGGATCCGGGGAGCTGTTTTTT. Translated, it gives CASSLGVGSGELFF.

This clonotype came up many times. In DNA form, the CDR3 reads TGCAGTGCTAGAGAGTGGGACAGGGGTAGCACAGATACGCAGTATTTT. Its protein product is CSAREWDRGSTDTQYF. V and J are TRBV20-1 and TRBJ2-3; 10 bases are a match to TRBD1. CDR1 is DFQATT, CDR2 SNEGSKA, per germline (reference sequence). The CDR3 is 16 residues long. The trim removed 0 bases at V and 0 bases at J, leaving 3 bases unmatched.

This clonotype was detected only a few times. The chain uses TRBV5-1 and TRBJ2-1; a weak D match, TRBD1 (6 bases). V gave up 3 bases and J gave up 0 bases, with 13 bases separating them. Germline assignment: CDR1 SGHRS and CDR2 YFSETQ. The CDR3 contains 16 residues. The CDR3, as DNA: TGCGCCAGCAGCTCCCAGGGGCAGGGCTCCTACAATGAGCAGTTCTTC. Protein sequence: CASSSQGQGSYNEQFF. The entire variable domain, with the rest obtained from reference TRBV5-1 and TRBJ2-1, is as follows: KAGVTQTPRYLIKTRGQQVTLSCSPISGHRSVSWYQQTPGQGLQFLFEYFSETQRNKGNFPGRFSGRQFSNSRSEMNVSTLELGDSALYLCASSSQGQGSYNEQFFGPGTRLTVL.

In its sample, this clonotype was seen many times. For the CDR3, the DNA is TGCAGTGCTAGTGGCAGGCTCGAGGTGAACACTGAAGCTTTCTTT. Translated: CSASGRLEVNTEAFF. J is TRBJ1-1 and V is TRBV20-1, with D unclear. Trimming pared 3 bases from V and 0 bases from J, leaving 14 bases between. Germline CDR1 reads DFQATT; CDR2 reads SNEGSKA (reference sequence). This CDR3 is built from 15 residues.

In its sample, this clonotype was seen a few times. The chain employs TRBV7-2 and TRBJ2-1; TRBD1 might be the D (6 bases). V was clipped by 2 bases and J by 2 bases, with 10 bases between them. The CDR3 has 15 residues. The germline gives CDR1 SGHTA, CDR2 FQGNSA. The CDR3 nucleotides are TGTGCCAGCAGCTTACAGGGGACAACCTACAATGAGCAGTTCTTC. Amino acid sequence: CASSLQGTTYNEQFF.

This clonotype has just a few counts. The genes are TRBV7-3 and TRBJ2-1; no firm D call. The CDR3 loop spans 12 amino acids. The germline gives CDR1 SGHTA, CDR2 FQGTGA. V gave up 5 bases and J gave up 9 bases, with 11 bases separating them. The CDR3: CASSPGPSEQFF. For the CDR3, the DNA is TGTGCCAGCAGCCCCGGCCCAAGTGAGCAGTTCTTC.

There are a few counts of this clonotype. This chain connects TRBV6-5 to TRBJ1-6; D possibly corresponds to TRBD1 (5 bases). The germline V gene has CDR1 MNHEY and CDR2 SVGAGI. The CDR3 spans 11 residues. The V end was cut by 7 bases, the J end by 9 bases, with 7 bases between. The CDR3 region is CASTGGSPLHF. In DNA, the CDR3 is TGTGCCAGCACCGGGGGTTCACCCCTCCACTTT.

The chain recombines TRBV11-2 with TRBJ2-1; 15 positions match TRBD2. Germline V gene sequence: CDR1 SGHAT, CDR2 FQNNGV. V lost 5 bases to trimming and J lost 7 bases; unmatched junction nucleotides: 6. This CDR3 is built from 16 residues. The CDR3 loop reads CASSPGLAGGLNEQFF. Written as DNA, the CDR3 is TGTGCCAGCAGCCCAGGACTAGCGGGAGGGTTAAATGAGCAGTTCTTC.

This clonotype turned up a few times. The CDR3 loop is CASSSGTSGMSTDTQYF. CDR3 in DNA: TGTGCCAGCAGCTCCGGGACTAGCGGGATGTCAACAGATACGCAGTATTTT. The rearrangement uses TRBV5-4 and TRBJ2-3; 13 bases are a match to TRBD2. Germline loops: CDR1 SGHNT, CDR2 YYREEE (reference sequence). With 3 bases clipped from V and 3 bases from J, the junction kept 7 bases outside the gene matches. The CDR3 covers 17 residues.

The chain joins TRBV7-9 to TRBJ2-3; TRBD1 matches 7 bases. Germline-derived CDR1 and CDR2 are SEHNR and FQNEAQ (reference sequence). The CDR3 is made up of 15 amino acids. The V gene end was trimmed by 1 base and the J gene end by 9 bases; junction bases not matched to a gene: 10. The CDR3 DNA reads TGTGCCAGCAGCTTAGTTATAGCGCCACAGGGGACGCAGTATTTT. This codes for CASSLVIAPQGTQYF.

A note on this clonotype: This may be a read error, as it is one base from a much larger clone. This chain connects TRBV7-7 to TRBJ1-4; 8 nucleotides match TRBD1. In germline, CDR1 is SSHAT, CDR2 FNYEAQ (reference sequence). CDR3 size: 15 residues. CDR3 coding DNA: TGTACTAGCAGCTTAGGGACAGGCTTCAATGAAAAACTGTTTTTT. As protein: CTSSLGTGFNEKLFF. Supplemented by reference TRBV7-7 and TRBJ1-4, the full variable domain reads GAGVSQSPRYKVTKRGQDVTLRCDPISSHATLYWYQQALGQGPEFLTYFNYEAQPDKSGLPSDRFSAERPEGSISTLTIQRTEQRDSAMYRCTSSLGTGFNEKLFFGSGTQLSVL.